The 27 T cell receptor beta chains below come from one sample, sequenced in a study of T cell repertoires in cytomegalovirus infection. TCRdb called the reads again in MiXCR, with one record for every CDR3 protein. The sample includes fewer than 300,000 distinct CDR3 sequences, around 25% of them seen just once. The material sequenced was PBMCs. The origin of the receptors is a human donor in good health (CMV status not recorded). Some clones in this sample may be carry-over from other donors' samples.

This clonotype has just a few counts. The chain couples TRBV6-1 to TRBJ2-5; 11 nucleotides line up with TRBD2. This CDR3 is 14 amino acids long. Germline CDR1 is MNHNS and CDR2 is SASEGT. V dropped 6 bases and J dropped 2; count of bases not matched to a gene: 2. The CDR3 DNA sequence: TGTGCCAGCAGGGGACTAGCGGAACAAGAGACCCAGTACTTC. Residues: CASRGLAEQETQYF.

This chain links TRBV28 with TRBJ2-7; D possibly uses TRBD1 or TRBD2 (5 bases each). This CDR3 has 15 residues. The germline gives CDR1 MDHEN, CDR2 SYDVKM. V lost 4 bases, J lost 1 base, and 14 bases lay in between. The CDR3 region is CASSSVGTASYEQYF. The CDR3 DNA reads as TGTGCCAGCAGTTCTGTCGGGACCGCTTCCTACGAGCAGTACTTC.

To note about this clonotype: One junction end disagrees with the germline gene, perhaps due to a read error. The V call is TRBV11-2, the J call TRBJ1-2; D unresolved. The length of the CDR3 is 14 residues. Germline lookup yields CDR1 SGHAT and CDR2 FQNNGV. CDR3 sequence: CASSLVSGADGYNF. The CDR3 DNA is TGTGCCAGCAGCTTAGTCTCAGGAGCGGATGGCTACAACTTC.

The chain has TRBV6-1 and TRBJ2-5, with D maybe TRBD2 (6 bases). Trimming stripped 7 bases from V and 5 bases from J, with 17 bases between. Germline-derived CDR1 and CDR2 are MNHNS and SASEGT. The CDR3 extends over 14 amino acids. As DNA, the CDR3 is TGTGCCAGCACCCCCGGGACTTTTGGGGAGACCCAGTACTTC. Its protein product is CASTPGTFGETQYF.

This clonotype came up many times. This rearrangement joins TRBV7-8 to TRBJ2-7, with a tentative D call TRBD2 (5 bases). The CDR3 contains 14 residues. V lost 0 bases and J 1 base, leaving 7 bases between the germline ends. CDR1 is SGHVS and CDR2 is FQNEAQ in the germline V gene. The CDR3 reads CASSLAPGSYEQYF. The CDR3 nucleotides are TGTGCCAGCAGCTTAGCCCCGGGGTCCTACGAGCAGTACTTC.

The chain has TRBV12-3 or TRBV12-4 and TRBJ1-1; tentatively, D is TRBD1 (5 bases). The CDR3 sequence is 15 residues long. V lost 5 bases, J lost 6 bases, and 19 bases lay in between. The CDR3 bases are TGTGCCAGCAGTCCAACTCCCCTGGGGCGGGCTGAAGCTTTCTTT. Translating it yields CASSPTPLGRAEAFF.

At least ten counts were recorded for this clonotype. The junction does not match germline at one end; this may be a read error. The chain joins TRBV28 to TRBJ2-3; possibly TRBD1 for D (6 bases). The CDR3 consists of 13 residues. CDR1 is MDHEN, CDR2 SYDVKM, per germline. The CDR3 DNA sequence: TGTGCCAGCTCAAGTGGGGGCACGGATACGCAGTATTTT. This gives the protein CASSSGGTDTQYF.

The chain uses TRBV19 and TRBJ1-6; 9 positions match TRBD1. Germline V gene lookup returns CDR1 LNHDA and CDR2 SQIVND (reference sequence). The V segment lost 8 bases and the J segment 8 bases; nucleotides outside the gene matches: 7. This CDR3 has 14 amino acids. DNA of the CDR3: TGTGCCAGTCGTACCGGGACAGGGCATTCACCCCTCCACTTT. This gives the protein CASRTGTGHSPLHF.

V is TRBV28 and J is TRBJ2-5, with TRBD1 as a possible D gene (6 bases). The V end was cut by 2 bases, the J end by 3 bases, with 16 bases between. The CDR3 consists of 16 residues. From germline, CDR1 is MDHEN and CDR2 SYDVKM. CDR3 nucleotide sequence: TGTGCCAGCAGTTTAGTTGGGGGCCAGCCTAAAGAGACCCAGTACTTC. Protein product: CASSLVGGQPKETQYF. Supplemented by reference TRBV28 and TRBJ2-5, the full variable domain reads DVKVTQSSRYLVKRTGEKVFLECVQDMDHENMFWYRQDPGLGLRLIYFSYDVKMKEKGDIPEGYSVSREKKERFSLILESASTNQTSMYLCASSLVGGQPKETQYFGPGTRLLVL.

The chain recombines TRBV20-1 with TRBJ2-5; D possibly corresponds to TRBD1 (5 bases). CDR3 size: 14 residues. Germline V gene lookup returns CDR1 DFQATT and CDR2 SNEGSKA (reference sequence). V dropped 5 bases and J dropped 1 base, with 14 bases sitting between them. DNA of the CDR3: TGCAGTGCTGCACGACAGCCTACCCAAGAGACCCAGTACTTC. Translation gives CSAARQPTQETQYF.

The CDR3 protein is CASSTGPRGTGELFF. In DNA form, the CDR3 reads TGTGCCAGCAGCACCGGGCCCAGGGGGACCGGGGAGCTGTTTTTT. V and J are TRBV7-2 and TRBJ2-2, with 7 bases fitting TRBD1. The CDR3 length is 15 residues. J gave up 5 bases and V 5 bases, and 8 bases lay outside the gene matches. Germline CDR1 is SGHTA and CDR2 is FQGNSA.

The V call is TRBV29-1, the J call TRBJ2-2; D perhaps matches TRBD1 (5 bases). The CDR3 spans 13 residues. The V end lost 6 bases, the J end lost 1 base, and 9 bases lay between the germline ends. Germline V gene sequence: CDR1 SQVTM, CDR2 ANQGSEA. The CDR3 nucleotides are TGCAGCGTATCAGGACAGAACACCGGGGAGCTGTTTTTT. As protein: CSVSGQNTGELFF.

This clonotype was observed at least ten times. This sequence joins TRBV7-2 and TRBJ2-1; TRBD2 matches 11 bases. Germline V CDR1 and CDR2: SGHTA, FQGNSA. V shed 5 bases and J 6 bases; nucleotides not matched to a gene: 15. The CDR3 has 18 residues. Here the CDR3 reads CASSALGTSGGALNEQFF. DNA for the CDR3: TGTGCCAGCAGCGCACTCGGGACTAGCGGTGGGGCCCTCAATGAGCAGTTCTTC.

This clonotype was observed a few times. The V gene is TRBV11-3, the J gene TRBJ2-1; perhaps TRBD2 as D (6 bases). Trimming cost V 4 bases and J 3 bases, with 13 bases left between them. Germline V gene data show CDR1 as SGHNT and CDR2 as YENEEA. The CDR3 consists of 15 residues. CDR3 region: CASSYGTRNYNEQFF. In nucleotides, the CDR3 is TGTGCCAGCAGCTACGGGACTCGAAACTACAATGAGCAGTTCTTC.

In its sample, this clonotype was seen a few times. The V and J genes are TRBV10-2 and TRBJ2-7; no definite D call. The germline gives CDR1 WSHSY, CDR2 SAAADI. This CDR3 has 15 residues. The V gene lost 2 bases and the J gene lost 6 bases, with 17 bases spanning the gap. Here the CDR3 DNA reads TGCGCCAGCAGTGAGCGAGCAGAACCGGGTCTCGAGCAGTACTTC. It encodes CASSERAEPGLEQYF.

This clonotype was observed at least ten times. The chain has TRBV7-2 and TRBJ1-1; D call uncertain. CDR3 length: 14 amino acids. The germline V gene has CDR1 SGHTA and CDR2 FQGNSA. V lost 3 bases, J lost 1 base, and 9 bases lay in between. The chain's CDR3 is CASSLMGKNTEAFF. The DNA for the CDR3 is TGTGCCAGCAGCTTGATGGGAAAGAACACTGAAGCTTTCTTT.

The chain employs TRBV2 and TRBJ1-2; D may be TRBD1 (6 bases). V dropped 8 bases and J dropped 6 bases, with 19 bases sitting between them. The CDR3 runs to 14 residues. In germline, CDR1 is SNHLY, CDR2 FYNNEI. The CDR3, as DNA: TGTGCCAGCCGTCTCATAGGGGGGGGTGATGGCTACACCTTC. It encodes CASRLIGGGDGYTF.

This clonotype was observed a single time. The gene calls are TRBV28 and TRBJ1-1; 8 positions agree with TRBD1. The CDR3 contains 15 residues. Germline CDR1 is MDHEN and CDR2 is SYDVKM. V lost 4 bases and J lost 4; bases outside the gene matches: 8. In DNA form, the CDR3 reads TGTGCCAGCAGTTCTACAGGGGGAGCGGGCACTGAAGCTTTCTTT. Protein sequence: CASSSTGGAGTEAFF.

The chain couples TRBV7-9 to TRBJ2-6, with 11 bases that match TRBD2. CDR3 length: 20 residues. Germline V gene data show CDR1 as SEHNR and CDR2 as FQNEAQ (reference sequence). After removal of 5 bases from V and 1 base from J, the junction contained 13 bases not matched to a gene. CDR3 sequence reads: CASSPGLAGGRRSGANVLTF. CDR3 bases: TGTGCCAGCAGCCCGGGGCTAGCGGGGGGCCGGCGTTCTGGGGCCAACGTCCTGACTTTC.

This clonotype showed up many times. The CDR3 is CASSKDRRRNTEAFF. Written as DNA, the CDR3 is TGTGCCAGCAGCAAGGACAGACGAAGGAACACTGAAGCTTTCTTT. The chain employs TRBV7-2 and TRBJ1-1; D may be TRBD1 (6 bases). CDR1 is SGHTA and CDR2 is FQGNSA in the germline V gene. The CDR3 length is 15 residues. Trimming cost V 5 bases and J 1 base, with 14 bases left between them.

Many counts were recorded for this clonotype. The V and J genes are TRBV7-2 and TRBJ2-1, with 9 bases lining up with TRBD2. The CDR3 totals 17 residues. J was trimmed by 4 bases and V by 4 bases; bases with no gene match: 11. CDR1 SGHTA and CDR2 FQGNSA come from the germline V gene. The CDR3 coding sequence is TGTGCCAGCAGCTCTCACCGCAGCGGGAGGAGGTACAATGAGCAGTTCTTC. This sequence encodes CASSSHRSGRRYNEQFF.

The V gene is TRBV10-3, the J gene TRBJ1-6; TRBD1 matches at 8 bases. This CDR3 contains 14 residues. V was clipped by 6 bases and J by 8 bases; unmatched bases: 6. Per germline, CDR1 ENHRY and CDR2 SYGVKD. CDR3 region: CAIRLTGGDSPLHF. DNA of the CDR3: TGTGCCATCAGATTAACAGGGGGTGATTCACCCCTCCACTTT.

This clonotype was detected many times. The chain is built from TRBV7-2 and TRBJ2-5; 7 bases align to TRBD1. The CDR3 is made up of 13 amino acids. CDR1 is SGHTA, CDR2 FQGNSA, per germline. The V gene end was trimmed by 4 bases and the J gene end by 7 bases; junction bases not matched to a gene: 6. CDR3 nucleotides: TGTGCCAGCAGCTCCCAGGGGGACGGGACCCAGTACTTC. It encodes CASSSQGDGTQYF.

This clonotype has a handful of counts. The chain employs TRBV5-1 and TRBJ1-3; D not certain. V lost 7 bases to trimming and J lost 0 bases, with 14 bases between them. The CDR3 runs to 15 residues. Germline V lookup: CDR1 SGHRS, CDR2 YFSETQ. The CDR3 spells CASGWDSSSGNTIYF. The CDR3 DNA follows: TGCGCCAGCGGCTGGGATTCGAGCTCTGGAAACACCATATATTTT.

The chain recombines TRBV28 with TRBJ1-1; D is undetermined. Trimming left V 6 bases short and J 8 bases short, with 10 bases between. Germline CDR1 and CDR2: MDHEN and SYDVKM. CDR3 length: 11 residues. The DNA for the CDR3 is TGTGCCAGCAGCCCAAGGCGCGAAGCTTTCTTT. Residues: CASSPRREAFF.

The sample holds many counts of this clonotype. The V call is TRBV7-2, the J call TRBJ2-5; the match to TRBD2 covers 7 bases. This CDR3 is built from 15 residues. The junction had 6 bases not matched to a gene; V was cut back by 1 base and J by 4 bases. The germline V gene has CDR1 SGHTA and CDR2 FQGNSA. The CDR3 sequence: CASSLGGRRGETQYF. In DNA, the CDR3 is TGTGCCAGCAGCTTAGGCGGGAGAAGGGGAGAGACCCAGTACTTC.

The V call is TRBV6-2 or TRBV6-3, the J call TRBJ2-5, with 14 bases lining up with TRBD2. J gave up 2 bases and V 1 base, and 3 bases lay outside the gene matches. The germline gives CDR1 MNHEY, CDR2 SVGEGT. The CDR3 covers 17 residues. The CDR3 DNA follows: TGTGCCAGCAGTTACTGGGGACTAGCGGGAGCACAAGAGACCCAGTACTTC. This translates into CASSYWGLAGAQETQYF.